This T cell receptor (beta chain) emerged from a study of blood T cell repertoires in COVID-19. The wider study: Samples taken during acute and convalescent COVID-19 were collected in the United States, Italy and Spain. Nucleic acid was either cDNA or gDNA, and it came from T cells, B-cell-depleted T cells, or PBMCs.

The CDR3 extends over 13 amino acids. Deletions cut 7 bases from V and 1 base from J, with 5 bases between. Per the germline V gene, CDR1 is LNHDA and CDR2 is SQIVND (reference sequence). As processed by the authors: Amplification with reference gene primers provided the estimates of nucleated cell counts. Sequencing used immunoSEQ multiplex PCR; TCRdb keeps in-frame clones, though not all of them. The V and J calls and clone size are taken from that table; D and trimming were inferred from the DNA. The sample consists of about 180,000 clones, more than 80% of them appearing once. The sample consisted of peripheral blood. The clonotype comes from a human donor in a cohort sampled during active COVID-19. The chain has TRBV19 and TRBJ2-6, with D unclear. This CDR3 reads CASTGSGANVLTF. Here the CDR3 DNA reads TGTGCCAGTACAGGTTCTGGGGCCAACGTCCTGACTTTC.